These T cell receptor beta chains were read from a single sample in a study of blood T cell repertoires in COVID-19. Only in-frame clones appear in the TCRdb table, and some are missing; sequencing was by immunoSEQ multiplex PCR. Of roughly 150,000 clones listed, roughly four fifths are singletons. Material: peripheral blood. These receptors all stem from a man aged 55 to 70 with active or convalescent COVID-19. Each CDR3 is given with its conserved first and last residue. The D gene is left open where the match is weak. Some rows mark clone size as missing; the rest say once, few, many or name a class of expanded clone.

j_gene	d_gene	abundance	v_gene	CDR3aa	CDR3nt
TRBJ2-6	-	few	TRBV15	CATSPGPYSGANVLTF	TGTGCCACCTCCCCGGGTCCCTACTCTGGGGCCAACGTCCTGACTTTC
TRBJ1-2	-	-	TRBV19	CASHGGAGYGYTF	TGTGCCAGCCACGGGGGGGCCGGCTATGGCTACACCTTC
TRBJ2-1	-	-	TRBV19	CASSIRRGYNEQFF	TGTGCCAGTAGTATACGGCGGGGATACAATGAGCAGTTCTTC
TRBJ2-3	-	-	TRBV7-9	CASSRLASGTQYF	TGTGCCAGCAGCCGATTAGCGAGCGGTACGCAGTATTTT
TRBJ1-6	-	-	TRBV25-1	CASSILAENSPLHF	TGTGCCAGCAGTATCCTTGCAGAAAATTCACCCCTCCACTTT
TRBJ2-2	TRBD2	-	TRBV3-1/TRBV3-2	CASWGLPNTGELFF	TGTGCCAGCTGGGGACTACCGAACACCGGGGAGCTGTTTTTT
TRBJ2-3	-	-	TRBV6-4	CASSERGDTDTQYF	TGTGCCAGCAGTGAACGCGGTGACACAGATACGCAGTATTTT
TRBJ2-7	TRBD2	-	TRBV6-5	CASSPSGGFSYEQYF	TGTGCCAGCAGTCCTAGCGGGGGTTTCTCCTACGAGCAGTACTTC
TRBJ2-7	-	once	TRBV27	CASSPTVTGTPYEQYF	TGTGCCAGCAGTCCTACGGTAACCGGGACTCCCTACGAGCAGTACTTC
TRBJ1-2	TRBD1	-	TRBV6-5	CASSRGTGSGYTF	TGTGCCAGCAGTCGGGGGACAGGCTCTGGCTACACCTTC
TRBJ2-7	TRBD1	once	TRBV14	CASSEQGWSYEQYF	TGTGCCAGCAGTGAACAGGGGTGGTCCTACGAGCAGTACTTC
TRBJ1-1	-	-	TRBV18	CASSPVRGTEAFF	TGTGCCAGCTCACCCGTTCGGGGAACTGAAGCTTTCTTT
TRBJ1-2	-	-	TRBV7-2	CASTPGQGTYGYTF	TGTGCCAGCACCCCCGGCCAGGGGACGTATGGCTACACCTTC
TRBJ1-3	-	few	TRBV11-2	CASSGQLSSGNTIYF	TGTGCCAGCAGCGGACAACTAAGCTCTGGAAACACCATATATTTT
TRBJ1-4	-	-	TRBV5-1	CASSLTDRLPNEKLFF	TGCGCCAGCAGCTTAACGGACAGACTACCTAATGAAAAACTGTTTTTT
TRBJ2-4	TRBD1	-	TRBV19	CASQDRGTPSRLQYF	TGTGCCTCACAAGACAGGGGAACCCCCTCTCGACTTCAGTACTTC
TRBJ1-6	-	-	TRBV28	CASPSVGGPSHNSPLHF	TGTGCCAGCCCATCCGTGGGGGGGCCATCCCATAATTCACCCCTCCACTTT
TRBJ2-1	-	once	TRBV10-3	CAIGVINEQFF	TGTGCCATCGGAGTTATTAATGAGCAGTTCTTC
TRBJ2-3	-	-	TRBV27	CASSIARGVGTDTQYF	TGTGCCAGCAGTATTGCCAGGGGAGTAGGCACAGATACGCAGTATTTT
TRBJ2-1	TRBD2	-	TRBV19	CASSIGTSGSFRDEQFF	TGTGCCAGTAGTATCGGGACTAGCGGGAGTTTTCGCGATGAGCAGTTCTTC
TRBJ2-1	TRBD2	-	TRBV11-1	CASSSGLAEQFF	TGTGCCAGCAGCTCGGGACTAGCGGAGCAGTTCTTC
TRBJ2-3	TRBD2	-	TRBV2	CARETSGARDTQYF	TGTGCCAGAGAGACTAGCGGGGCCCGGGATACGCAGTATTTT
TRBJ1-6	-	-	TRBV3-1/TRBV3-2	CASSQDLGAVRNSPLHF	TGTGCCAGCAGCCAAGATTTGGGGGCAGTAAGGAATTCACCCCTCCACTTT
TRBJ2-2	TRBD1	few	TRBV28	CASSLYRGPSTGELFF	TGTGCCAGCAGTTTATACAGGGGCCCCTCGACCGGGGAGCTGTTTTTT
TRBJ2-2	TRBD2	-	TRBV28	CASSLLQGTSGVNTGELFF	TGTGCCAGCAGTCTTCTCCAGGGGACTAGCGGGGTGAACACCGGGGAGCTGTTTTTT
TRBJ1-2	TRBD1	-	TRBV28	CASRGTGSGGYTF	TGTGCCAGCAGAGGGACAGGGAGCGGTGGCTACACCTTC
TRBJ1-2	-	-	TRBV4-2	CASTSRGQGLNYGYTF	TGTGCCAGCACCTCTCGAGGTCAGGGCCTAAACTATGGCTACACCTTC
TRBJ2-1	-	-	TRBV12-1	CASSYRLAGVGEQFF	TGTGCCAGCAGCTACCGGCTAGCGGGAGTCGGTGAGCAGTTCTTC
TRBJ2-3	TRBD1	-	TRBV19	CASSIDGTGTDTQYF	TGTGCCAGTAGTATAGATGGGACAGGGACAGATACGCAGTATTTT
TRBJ2-1	-	-	TRBV28	CASTLGGGTYNEQFF	TGTGCCAGCACCCTTGGGGGAGGAACCTACAATGAGCAGTTCTTC
TRBJ1-5	TRBD1	-	TRBV2	CASSEEGARYQPQHF	TGTGCCAGCAGTGAAGAGGGGGCGCGATATCAGCCCCAGCATTTT
TRBJ2-1	-	few	TRBV19	CASISLYNEQFF	TGTGCCAGTATCTCGTTATACAATGAGCAGTTCTTC
TRBJ2-1	TRBD1	-	TRBV5-5	CASTPDRGPYNEQFF	TGTGCCAGCACCCCAGACAGGGGGCCGTACAATGAGCAGTTCTTC
TRBJ1-4	-	-	TRBV3-1/TRBV3-2	CASSQDGREGTNEKLFF	TGTGCCAGCAGCCAAGATGGCAGGGAAGGAACTAATGAAAAACTGTTTTTT
TRBJ2-3	TRBD2	many	TRBV25-1	CASSEYRTSGKSTDTQYF	TGTGCCAGCAGTGAATATCGGACTAGCGGGAAGAGCACAGATACGCAGTATTTT
TRBJ1-1	TRBD1	-	TRBV3-1/TRBV3-2	CASSQEMGTGNTEAFF	TGTGCCAGCAGCCAAGAAATGGGGACAGGGAACACTGAAGCTTTCTTT
TRBJ2-7	TRBD2	-	TRBV3-1/TRBV3-2	CASSRSLAGGTYEQYF	TGTGCCAGCAGCCGTAGCCTAGCGGGGGGGACCTACGAGCAGTACTTC
TRBJ1-6	TRBD1	-	TRBV5-6	CASSLEDRGASPLHF	TGTGCCAGCAGCTTAGAGGACAGGGGAGCGTCACCCCTCCACTTT
TRBJ1-5	-	-	TRBV28	CASSFSGNQPQHF	TGTGCCAGCAGTTTCTCGGGGAATCAGCCCCAGCATTTT
TRBJ2-7	TRBD2	-	TRBV10-3	CATRPGLAGAGIYEQYF	TGTGCCACCAGACCGGGACTAGCGGGAGCGGGGATATACGAGCAGTACTTC
TRBJ2-1	TRBD2	-	TRBV19	CARATSGRVITSYNEQFF	TGTGCCAGAGCGACTAGCGGGAGGGTAATTACCAGCTACAATGAGCAGTTCTTC
TRBJ1-3	TRBD1	few	TRBV11-3	CASSYRDRDSGNTIYF	TGTGCCAGCAGCTACCGGGACAGGGACTCTGGAAACACCATATATTTT
TRBJ1-5	-	-	TRBV11-2	CASSLDGTPNQPQHF	TGTGCCAGCAGCTTAGACGGGACACCTAATCAGCCCCAGCATTTT
TRBJ1-2	TRBD1	-	TRBV6-4	CASSPGTANYGYTF	TGTGCCAGCAGCCCCGGGACAGCTAACTATGGCTACACCTTC
TRBJ2-5	-	-	TRBV5-1	CASSLSGAVVQETQYF	TGCGCCAGCAGCTTGTCAGGGGCGGTCGTCCAAGAGACCCAGTACTTC
TRBJ2-5	-	-	TRBV4-1	CASSQEAGMETQYF	TGCGCCAGCAGCCAAGAGGCGGGGATGGAGACCCAGTACTTC
TRBJ1-2	-	-	TRBV12-3/TRBV12-4	CASSLPGGGYTF	TGTGCCAGCAGTTTACCGGGAGGTGGCTACACCTTC
TRBJ1-3	TRBD1	-	TRBV7-6	CASSSDRGTGNTIYF	TGTGCCAGCAGCTCGGACAGGGGGACTGGAAACACCATATATTTT
TRBJ2-3	-	once	TRBV4-1	CASSQGRGWADTQYF	TGCGCCAGCAGCCAAGGACGAGGGTGGGCAGATACGCAGTATTTT
TRBJ1-2	-	-	TRBV2	CASSPAQGFGYTF	TGTGCCAGCAGCCCTGCCCAGGGGTTTGGCTACACCTTC